The 8 T cell receptor beta chains listed next were all sequenced from one sample in a study of CD8+CD57+ T cells in acquired aplastic anemia. CD8+CD57+ cell expansion had been shown by flow cytometry in patients chosen for sequencing. Genomic DNA constituted the template upon which TCR beta VDJ and CDR3 profiling was performed. TCRdb reprocessed the reads with MiXCR, giving one entry per CDR3 protein. The sample has over 150,000 distinct CDR3 sequences; less than 60% are singletons. Sequenced: sorted CD4+, CD8+, or CD8+CD57+ T cells (not recorded which) from PBMCs. Every receptor here comes from a human donor with aplastic anemia.

This sequence joins TRBV4-2 and TRBJ2-2; maybe TRBD1 (6 bases). The V gene lost 4 bases and the J gene lost 5 bases, with 11 bases spanning the gap. This CDR3 region has 14 residues. CDR1 and CDR2 from the germline V gene are LGHNA and YNFKEQ. The CDR3 spells CASSLDSETGELFF. CDR3 nucleotide sequence: TGTGCCAGCAGCCTGGACAGTGAGACCGGGGAGCTGTTTTTT.

This clonotype was seen a few times. The gene calls are TRBV24-1 and TRBJ2-1; 10 bases agree with TRBD2. Germline-derived CDR1 and CDR2 are KGHDR and SFDVKD. This CDR3 comprises 15 residues. Losses at the gene ends were 2 bases for V and 5 bases for J; bases not matched to a gene: 2. The CDR3 DNA sequence: TGTGCCACCAGTGATTCTAGCGGGGGTAACAATGAGCAGTTCTTC. It translates to CATSDSSGGNNEQFF.

This clonotype has just a few counts. The chain employs TRBV10-3 and TRBJ1-2; D is unresolved. Germline V gene sequence: CDR1 ENHRY, CDR2 SYGVKD. The V end lost 4 bases, the J end lost 3 bases, and 15 bases lay between the germline ends. The CDR3 is 15 residues long. CDR3 in amino acids: CAISVESDTHYGYTF. CDR3 DNA sequence: TGTGCCATCAGTGTTGAGTCCGATACTCACTATGGCTACACCTTC.

V usage is TRBV25-1 and J usage is TRBJ2-1, with D possibly called TRBD1 or TRBD2 (7 bases each). V dropped 6 bases and J dropped 4 bases, with 13 bases sitting between them. CDR1 is MGHDK and CDR2 is SYGVNS in the germline V gene. This CDR3 spans 14 amino acids. This CDR3 is CASRQGRGYNEQFF. The CDR3 region has the DNA TGTGCCAGCAGACAGGGGAGGGGTTACAATGAGCAGTTCTTC. Full variable domain (outside the CDR3, taken from reference TRBV25-1 and TRBJ2-1): EADIYQTPRYLVIGTGKKITLECSQTMGHDKMYWYQQDPGMELHLIHYSYGVNSTEKGDLSSESTVSRIRTEHFPLTLESARPSHTSQYLCASRQGRGYNEQFFGPGTRLTVL.

This clonotype was detected only a few times. A read error may account for a junction end that differs from germline. The chain joins TRBV20-1 to TRBJ2-3; 7 bases map to TRBD2. Germline V CDR1 and CDR2: DFQATT, SNEGSKA (reference sequence). CDR3 length: 16 amino acids. The CDR3 coding sequence is TGCAGTACTAGAGATGGGGGGGGGGGAAGCACAGATACGCAGTATTTT. Its protein product is CSTRDGGGGSTDTQYF.

This clonotype was seen a single time. A junction boundary mismatches the germline segment, possibly from a read error. The chain has TRBV2 and TRBJ2-1, with D perhaps being TRBD1 or TRBD2 (5 bases each). Germline values: CDR1 SNHLY, CDR2 FYNNEI. The CDR3 spans 16 residues. CDR3 residues: CANSEGQGAHNEWQFF. The DNA of the CDR3 is TGTGCCAACAGTGAGGGGCAGGGAGCTCACAATGAGTGGCAGTTCTTC.

J is TRBJ1-1 and V is TRBV7-9; the D is unclear. Per germline, CDR1 SEHNR and CDR2 FQNEAQ (reference sequence). The V and J ends lost 1 base and 6 bases respectively, with 3 bases between them. The CDR3 extends over 11 amino acids. The CDR3 protein is CASSLDAEAFF. The CDR3 DNA reads as TGTGCCAGCAGCTTAGATGCTGAAGCTTTCTTT.

The V and J genes are TRBV19 and TRBJ2-1; tentatively, D is TRBD2 (5 bases). Between the trimmed V and J ends, which lost 9 bases and 8 bases, there was a span of 23 bases. This CDR3 contains 15 residues. In germline, CDR1 is LNHDA, CDR2 SQIVND (reference sequence). The CDR3 DNA is TGTGCCAGCAGCCTAGTGGGGTCGGGAATCCATGAGCAGTTCTTC. This translates into CASSLVGSGIHEQFF. The entire variable domain, with the rest obtained from reference TRBV19 and TRBJ2-1, is as follows: DGGITQSPKYLFRKEGQNVTLSCEQNLNHDAMYWYRQDPGQGLRLIYYSQIVNDFQKGDIAEGYSVSREKKESFPLTVTSAQKNPTAFYLCASSLVGSGIHEQFFGPGTRLTVL.